Listed here are 22 T cell receptor beta chains from one sample, sequenced in a study of blood T cells in healthy people across ages. Using a J-beta primer mix together with a sample-barcoded 5' primer, a second PCR was run for roughly 6 to 11 cycles. Via MiXCR, TCRdb re-called the 5' RACE reads, giving one row per CDR3 protein. The data hold approximately 800,000 distinct CDR3 sequences, with 46% observed a single time. What was sequenced was blood. The source is an elderly man in good health.

V is TRBV11-2 and J is TRBJ2-7; 11 bases fit TRBD2. V was pared by 6 bases and J by 3 bases, with 7 bases of the junction left unmatched. The CDR3 covers 15 residues. CDR1 SGHAT and CDR2 FQNNGV come from the germline V gene. CDR3 sequence (DNA): TGTGCCAGCAGAGGGTGGACTAGCGGGTTCTACGAGCAGTACTTC. This encodes CASRGWTSGFYEQYF. Based on the CDR3 plus reference TRBV11-2 and TRBJ2-7, the full variable domain is EAGVAQSPRYKIIEKRQSVAFWCNPISGHATLYWYQQILGQGPKLLIQFQNNGVVDDSQLPKDRFSAERLKGVDSTLKIQPAKLEDSAVYLCASRGWTSGFYEQYFGPGTRLTVT.

The J gene is TRBJ1-5, the V gene TRBV2; 7 nucleotides agree with TRBD1. The germline V gene encodes CDR1 SNHLY and CDR2 FYNNEI. This CDR3 is built from 14 residues. V shed 7 bases, J shed 2 bases, and the junction held 5 bases outside the gene matches. The CDR3, as DNA: TGTGCCAGCAAGAGAACAGGGGGCAATCAGCCCCAGCATTTT. This translates into CASKRTGGNQPQHF.

With regard to this clonotype: With a much larger clone just one base away, this may be a read error. The chain is built from TRBV29-1 and TRBJ2-1, with D possibly TRBD1 on 6 matching bases. Germline-derived CDR1 and CDR2 are SQVTM and ANQGSEA. This CDR3 comprises 14 residues. Trimming removed 3 bases from V and 6 bases from J, with 15 bases in between. CDR3 nucleotide sequence: TGCAGCGTTGATGGGCAGGGGACGTGCAATGAGCAGTTCTTC. Protein: CSVDGQGTCNEQFF.

This clonotype was recorded only once. The chain uses TRBV7-2 and TRBJ2-3; 11 bases match TRBD2. CDR3 length: 15 amino acids. Germline trimming cut 5 bases from V and 4 bases from J; bases unmatched to any gene: 5. From germline, CDR1 is SGHTA and CDR2 FQGNSA. The CDR3 spells CASSDTSGSADTQYF. CDR3 bases: TGTGCCAGCAGCGACACTAGCGGGAGCGCAGATACGCAGTATTTT.

V is TRBV5-1 and J is TRBJ2-5; perhaps TRBD2 as D (6 bases). Germline-derived CDR1 and CDR2 are SGHRS and YFSETQ. The CDR3 has 18 amino acids. V lost 0 bases and J 5 bases, leaving 23 bases between the germline ends. CDR3 amino acids: CASSLAVVRGGNGETQYF. The CDR3, as DNA: TGCGCCAGCAGCTTGGCAGTTGTCCGTGGCGGGAATGGGGAGACCCAGTACTTC.

Concerning this clonotype: The junction departs from germline at one end; a sequencing error may be responsible. The chain joins TRBV10-3 to TRBJ2-1; D gene uncertain. The CDR3 covers 13 residues. The germline CDR1 and CDR2 sequences are ENHRY and SYGVKD. DNA for the CDR3: TGTGCCATCAGTGGGTCCTCCTGCAATGAGCAGTTCTTC. It encodes CAISGSSCNEQFF.

This clonotype was observed once. V usage is TRBV28 and J usage is TRBJ2-7, with D possibly being TRBD1 (6 bases). With 2 bases removed from V and 1 base from J, the gap between germline ends came to 18 bases. The CDR3 sequence is 17 residues long. Germline CDR1 MDHEN, CDR2 SYDVKM. The CDR3 sequence: CASSLRQGSLQSYEQYF. CDR3 sequence (DNA): TGTGCCAGCAGTTTAAGGCAGGGGTCCTTACAATCCTACGAGCAGTACTTC.

The chain recombines TRBV7-2 with TRBJ2-1, with D uncertain. The length of the CDR3 is 17 residues. V was pared by 4 bases and J by 5 bases, with 21 bases between. Germline assignment: CDR1 SGHTA and CDR2 FQGNSA. CDR3 amino acids: CASSSNPVSKLNNEQFF. CDR3 bases: TGTGCCAGCAGCTCCAACCCCGTTAGTAAGCTAAACAATGAGCAGTTCTTC.

This chain joins TRBV6-6 and TRBJ2-4; TRBD1 matches 7 bases. TRBJ2-7 matches the DNA end more closely, so the J call is doubtful. The CDR3 contains 14 residues. CDR1 MNHNY and CDR2 SVGAGI come from the germline V gene (reference sequence). CDR3 bases: TGTGCCAGCAGTTACGCGAGACAGGGCTACGAGCAGTACTTC. Encoded protein: CASSYARQGYEQYF.

This clonotype was seen once. The chain recombines TRBV7-8 with TRBJ1-5; 7 bases fit TRBD1. Per the germline V gene, CDR1 is SGHVS and CDR2 is FQNEAQ. J was trimmed by 7 bases and V by 5 bases; bases with no gene match: 20. The CDR3 covers 18 residues. DNA for the CDR3: TGTGCCAGCAGCCTAAGAGGTGTAGCGGGGACAGTAGGCCAGCCCCAGCATTTT. Encoded protein: CASSLRGVAGTVGQPQHF.

This clonotype has a count of ten or more. The CDR3 DNA reads TGTGCCAGCAGCCCGGACAGGGACACGCAGTATTTT. Translated, it gives CASSPDRDTQYF. The chain recombines TRBV11-3 with TRBJ2-3; the match to TRBD1 covers 8 bases. Germline V gives CDR1 SGHNT, CDR2 YENEEA. This CDR3 is 12 amino acids long. Trimming removed 5 bases from V and 9 bases from J; junction bases left unmatched: 4.

CDR3 amino acids: CASSTPGQGGYGQFF. The CDR3 DNA follows: TGTGCCAGCTCAACGCCGGGACAGGGGGGTTATGGGCAGTTCTTC. This rearrangement joins TRBV18 to TRBJ2-1; TRBD1 matches 11 bases. V was clipped by 5 bases and J by 12 bases; unmatched bases: 12. Germline CDR1 reads KGHSH; CDR2 reads LQKENI. The CDR3 spans 15 residues.

This clonotype was seen a handful of times. The chain is built from TRBV28 and TRBJ1-6, with D unresolved. Germline V lookup: CDR1 MDHEN, CDR2 SYDVKM. V was pared by 6 bases and J by 10 bases, with 13 bases between. This CDR3 comprises 13 residues. CDR3: CASSSPNLSPLHF. In DNA, the CDR3 is TGTGCCAGCAGCTCTCCTAATCTATCACCCCTCCACTTT.

This clonotype turned up a few times. The rearrangement uses TRBV3-1 and TRBJ2-5; D not resolved. CDR1 is LGHDT, CDR2 YNNKEL, per germline (reference sequence). The CDR3 length is 14 residues. Trimming cost V 1 base and J 4 bases, with 10 bases left between them. The CDR3 DNA is TGTGCCAGCAGCCAAGTCTCTAGTCCAGAGACCCAGTACTTC. Its translation: CASSQVSSPETQYF.

The J gene is TRBJ2-7, the V gene TRBV30; 10 nucleotides line up with TRBD1. Germline assignment: CDR1 GTSNPN and CDR2 SVGIG (reference sequence). J gave up 2 bases and V 8 bases, and 0 bases lay outside the gene matches. The CDR3 extends over 11 amino acids. The CDR3 protein is CAGQGAYEQYF. In nucleotides, the CDR3 is TGTGCCGGACAGGGGGCCTACGAGCAGTACTTC.

This clonotype was detected only a few times. The chain uses TRBV12-3 or TRBV12-4 and TRBJ2-7, with a tentative D call TRBD2 (6 bases). This CDR3 comprises 15 residues. Trimming removed 5 bases from V and 0 bases from J, with 14 bases in between. The CDR3 DNA reads as TGTGCCAGCAGTCTCTCGGGACTTCTCTCCTACGAGCAGTACTTC. This encodes CASSLSGLLSYEQYF.

The chain combines TRBV6-6 with TRBJ2-1, with 7 bases identical to TRBD1. Germline trimming cut 7 bases from V and 8 bases from J; bases unmatched to any gene: 11. The CDR3 loop spans 14 amino acids. Germline lookup yields CDR1 MNHNY and CDR2 SVGAGI (reference sequence). The CDR3 sequence is CASKVTGDRDEQFF. The CDR3, as DNA: TGTGCCAGCAAGGTAACAGGGGATCGAGATGAGCAGTTCTTC.

V and J are TRBV12-3 or TRBV12-4 and TRBJ2-5; TRBD1 might be the D (6 bases). The J call may be wrong; the DNA end is better matched by TRBJ2-7. This CDR3 region has 14 residues. In DNA form, the CDR3 reads TGTGCCAGCAGGGACGGACAGCCCGGGGACGAGCAGTACTTC. It specifies CASRDGQPGDEQYF.

Many counts were recorded for this clonotype. The chain links TRBV28 to TRBJ2-7; D could derive from TRBD1 or TRBD2 (5 bases each). Germline assignment: CDR1 MDHEN and CDR2 SYDVKM. The V end was cut by 4 bases, the J end by 4 bases, with 14 bases between. The CDR3 loop spans 14 amino acids. CDR3 region: CASSSTGTRYEQYF. The CDR3 coding sequence is TGTGCCAGCAGTTCAACCGGGACCAGATACGAGCAGTACTTC. The complete variable domain, with remaining parts taken from reference TRBV28 and TRBJ2-7, reads DVKVTQSSRYLVKRTGEKVFLECVQDMDHENMFWYRQDPGLGLRLIYFSYDVKMKEKGDIPEGYSVSREKKERFSLILESASTNQTSMYLCASSSTGTRYEQYFGPGTRLTVT.

This chain links TRBV28 with TRBJ2-4; TRBD2 matches at 14 bases. Trimming removed 3 bases from V and 10 bases from J; junction bases left unmatched: 14. This CDR3 has 18 amino acids. Germline V gene lookup returns CDR1 MDHEN and CDR2 SYDVKM. DNA for the CDR3: TGTGCCAGCAGTTTCTCCCCTTCCGGGACTAGCGGGAGTTTTATTCAGTACTTC. Protein product: CASSFSPSGTSGSFIQYF.

The V call is TRBV3-1, the J call TRBJ2-1; no reliable D call. This CDR3 has 16 residues. V lost 2 bases and J 6 bases, leaving 17 bases between the germline ends. Germline V lookup: CDR1 LGHDT, CDR2 YNNKEL (reference sequence). The CDR3 DNA is TGTGCCAGCAGCCAACAACGGTCGCCTAGGGCCAATGAGCAGTTCTTC. Amino acid sequence: CASSQQRSPRANEQFF.

The rearrangement uses TRBV7-2 and TRBJ2-5; possibly TRBD1 for D (5 bases). V gave up 5 bases and J gave up 5 bases, with 12 bases separating them. In germline, CDR1 is SGHTA, CDR2 FQGNSA. The CDR3 is 13 residues long. DNA of the CDR3: TGTGCCAGCAGCCCAAGGGGATGGGAGACCCAGTACTTC. As protein: CASSPRGWETQYF.